A selection of T cell receptor beta chains follows, all from one sample in a study of blood T cell repertoires in COVID-19. Some clones are missing from TCRdb's copy, which holds only in-frame ones; the method was immunoSEQ multiplex PCR. The profile shows 140,000 to 150,000 clones, roughly 80% of them singletons. Sequencing was done on a sample of peripheral blood. The receptors were gathered from a human donor with acute or convalescent COVID-19. The donor label of this sample is uncertain. Each CDR3 is given with its conserved first and last residue. A D gene is named only where the DNA matches it firmly. A row's size may be missing; if present it is once, few, many or a size class.

D	J	size	V	DNA	CDR3
TRBD1	TRBJ2-5	-	TRBV24-1	TGTGCCACCAGTGGATTCGACAGGGAAGAGACCCAGTACTTC	CATSGFDREETQYF
-	TRBJ2-1	few	TRBV29-1	TGCAGCGTTGAAGACAGGGGAGCTTACAATGAGCAGTTCTTC	CSVEDRGAYNEQFF
-	TRBJ1-5	once	TRBV30	TGTGCCTGGAGTCTTGGAGGGCAGCAGCCCCAGCATTTT	CAWSLGGQQPQHF
-	TRBJ1-1	once	TRBV21-1	TGTGCCAGCAGCCCAAGGACAGGGGATTGGAACACTGAAGCTTTCTTT	CASSPRTGDWNTEAFF
-	TRBJ1-2	-	TRBV6-5	TGTGCCAGCAGCCCGCAGGGGTATGGCTACACCTTC	CASSPQGYGYTF
TRBD1	TRBJ1-2	few	TRBV7-9	TGTGCCAGCAGCTCCGGACAGGGAGAATATGGCTACACCTTC	CASSSGQGEYGYTF
-	TRBJ1-6	-	TRBV3-1/TRBV3-2	TGTGCCAGCAGTACAGGAGTGCGTTCACCCCTCCACTTT	CASSTGVRSPLHF
TRBD2	TRBJ2-3	-	TRBV7-8	TGTGCCAGCAGCCCTCCGACTAGCGGGGAGTCGGATACGCAGTATTTT	CASSPPTSGESDTQYF
-	TRBJ2-5	few	TRBV30	TGTGCCTGGAGTGTGGGGCGCTATCAAGAGACCCAGTACTTC	CAWSVGRYQETQYF
-	TRBJ1-5	-	TRBV19	TGTGCCACCCGAGTCGGCGGGTTTAATCAGCCCCAGCATTTT	CATRVGGFNQPQHF
-	TRBJ1-5	many	TRBV18	TGTGCCAGCTCGGACAGCCATAGCAATCAGCCCCAGCATTTT	CASSDSHSNQPQHF
-	TRBJ1-1	-	TRBV4-1	TGCGCCAGCAGCCTCTCAGGGTTAAACACTGAAGCTTTCTTT	CASSLSGLNTEAFF
-	TRBJ1-5	-	TRBV19	TGTGCCAGTAGTATGGGCCAGCCTTATAGCAATCAGCCCCAGCATTTT	CASSMGQPYSNQPQHF
TRBD1	TRBJ1-5	-	TRBV12-3/TRBV12-4	TGTGCCAATGGACAGGGGAATCAGCCCCAGCATTTT	CANGQGNQPQHF
-	TRBJ1-3	-	TRBV6-5	TGTGCCAGCAGGCGTGCTTACTCTGGAAACACCATATATTTT	CASRRAYSGNTIYF
-	TRBJ2-1	-	TRBV5-1	TGCGCCAGCAGCTTGAAGGGGGAGCTGAATGAGCAGTTCTTC	CASSLKGELNEQFF
TRBD1	TRBJ2-5	-	TRBV10-3	TGTGCCATCAGGGACAGGGTAGGAGAAGAGACCCAGTACTTC	CAIRDRVGEETQYF
TRBD1	TRBJ2-1	-	TRBV5-1	TGCGCCAGCAGCTACGGACAGGGAAACAATGAGCAGTTCTTC	CASSYGQGNNEQFF
-	TRBJ1-6	-	TRBV5-1	TGCGCCAGCAGCTTGGGGTCCCGAGAGCATTCACCCCTCCACTTT	CASSLGSREHSPLHF
-	TRBJ1-4	-	TRBV3-1/TRBV3-2	TGTGCCAGCAGCCAAGAATCTGCCAGGGTCGAAAAACTGTTTTTT	CASSQESARVEKLFF
TRBD1	TRBJ1-1	-	TRBV19	TGTGCCAGTAGTATATGGGACAGCACTGAAGCTTTCTTT	CASSIWDSTEAFF
-	TRBJ1-2	-	TRBV6-1	TGTGCCAGCAGCTCCGACTATCAGAACTATGGCTACACCTTC	CASSSDYQNYGYTF
TRBD1	TRBJ2-6	-	TRBV4-2	TGTGCCAGCAGCCCCCCGGGACAGGGGGCGACTGGGGCCAACGTCCTGACTTTC	CASSPPGQGATGANVLTF
-	TRBJ1-3	once	TRBV30	TGTGCCTGGAGTAGGGGGATCACTGGAAACACCATATATTTT	CAWSRGITGNTIYF
TRBD1	TRBJ2-3	-	TRBV5-4	TGTGCCAGCAGCTTGTTGGACAGGGGTAACACAGATACGCAGTATTTT	CASSLLDRGNTDTQYF
TRBD2	TRBJ2-1	many	TRBV20-1	TGCAGTGCCAGTACCCCTGCGGGAGGGATCTACAATGAGCAGTTCTTC	CSASTPAGGIYNEQFF
-	TRBJ1-4	few	TRBV7-9	TGTGCCAGCAGTCACCCCGGCAGGACAGCTAATGAAAAACTGTTTTTT	CASSHPGRTANEKLFF
-	TRBJ1-1	-	TRBV10-3	TGTGCCATCAGTGAGAATGGGGCCCCCTCCAACACTGAAGCTTTCTTT	CAISENGAPSNTEAFF
TRBD1	TRBJ1-6	-	TRBV5-5	TGTGCCAGCAGCTTGGCCCAGGGGGCAGGGAATTCACCCCTCCACTTT	CASSLAQGAGNSPLHF
-	TRBJ2-5	-	TRBV7-9	TGTGCCAGCAGCTCCAAACGGACTGTCCAAGAGACCCAGTACTTC	CASSSKRTVQETQYF
-	TRBJ1-3	-	TRBV13	TGTGCCAGCAGCGCGGGCGGCTCTGGAAACACCATATATTTT	CASSAGGSGNTIYF
-	TRBJ2-6	-	TRBV18	TGTGCCAGCTCACCCCTAGGGGGCTCTGGGGCCAACGTCCTGACTTTC	CASSPLGGSGANVLTF
TRBD1	TRBJ1-5	few	TRBV6-5	TGTGCCAGCGGTCAGGACAGGGCCAATCAGCCCCAGCATTTT	CASGQDRANQPQHF
-	TRBJ2-1	-	TRBV9	TGTGCCAGCAGCCCAGAGGTCCACGTTGAGCAGTTCTTC	CASSPEVHVEQFF
TRBD1	TRBJ1-1	-	TRBV4-1	TGCGCCAGCAGCCAGGTTCTGGACAGGGCGAACACTGAAGCTTTCTTT	CASSQVLDRANTEAFF
-	TRBJ1-1	-	TRBV10-3	TGTGCCACCAACCACGCCCGAGGGAACGTTGACACTGAAGCTTTCTTT	CATNHARGNVDTEAFF
-	TRBJ2-6	-	TRBV7-9	TGTGCCAGCAGCTTACCGCAGGGGATTTCGTCTGGGGCCAACGTCCTGACTTTC	CASSLPQGISSGANVLTF
TRBD1	TRBJ2-5	once	TRBV12-5	TGTGCTAGTGGTTTGGGGACAGGGGGCAACCAAGAGACCCAGTACTTC	CASGLGTGGNQETQYF
-	TRBJ1-6	-	TRBV6-5	TGTGCCAGCAGTTACTCCGGTCGGGGGAATAATTCACCCCTCCACTTT	CASSYSGRGNNSPLHF
TRBD1	TRBJ1-2	-	TRBV5-8	TGTGCCAGCAGCGACAGGGGCATCTATGGCTACACCTTC	CASSDRGIYGYTF
-	TRBJ1-2	-	TRBV21-1	TGTGCCAGCAGCAAAGGGGCAGGGGATCACTATGGCTACACCTTC	CASSKGAGDHYGYTF
-	TRBJ2-5	-	TRBV2	TGTGCCAGCAGCGGACATTCCGCTGAAGGGACCCAGTACTTC	CASSGHSAEGTQYF
-	TRBJ2-3	-	TRBV7-9	TGTGCCAGCAGCTTAGGGGTAGGGGTCGGCACAGATACGCAGTATTTT	CASSLGVGVGTDTQYF
-	TRBJ1-2	-	TRBV6-6	TGTGCCAGCAGTCCAACCCAAGACAGATATGGCTACACCTTC	CASSPTQDRYGYTF
TRBD1	TRBJ1-6	-	TRBV3-1/TRBV3-2	TGTGCCAGCAGCCATGGGACAGGGAGCTCACCCCTCCACTTT	CASSHGTGSSPLHF